This T cell receptor (beta chain) was identified in a study of blood T cell repertoires in COVID-19. The authors' processing: Estimation of nucleated cell counts relied on the amplification of reference gene primers. Sequencing was performed with immunoSEQ multiplex PCR; in TCRdb, only in-frame clones are kept and a portion is missing. That table furnishes V, J and clone size, whereas the DNA furnished D and trimming. The sample lists about 34,000 clones; approximately 93% were seen once. The CDR3 extends over 16 amino acids. V was pared by 3 bases and J by 4 bases, with 11 bases of the junction left unmatched. Germline lookup yields CDR1 SGHRS and CDR2 YFSETQ.

The specimen sequenced was peripheral blood. The J gene is TRBJ2-7, the V gene TRBV5-1, with TRBD2 matching 9 bases. This sequence was found in a human donor in a cohort sampled during active COVID-19. Written as DNA, the CDR3 is TGCGCCAGCAGCTCCACCGGGCTAGCGGGGAAGTACGAGCAGTACTTC. Its translation is CASSSTGLAGKYEQYF.